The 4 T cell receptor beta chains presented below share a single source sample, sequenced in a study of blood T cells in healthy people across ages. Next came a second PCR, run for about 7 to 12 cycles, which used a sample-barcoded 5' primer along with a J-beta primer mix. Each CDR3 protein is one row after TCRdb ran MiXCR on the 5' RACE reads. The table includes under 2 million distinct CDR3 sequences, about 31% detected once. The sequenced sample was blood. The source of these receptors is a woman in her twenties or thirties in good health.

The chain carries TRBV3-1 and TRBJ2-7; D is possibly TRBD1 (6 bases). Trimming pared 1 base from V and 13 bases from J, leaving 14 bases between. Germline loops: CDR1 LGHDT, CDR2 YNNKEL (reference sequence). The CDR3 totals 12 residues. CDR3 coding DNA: TGTGCCAGCAGCCAAGTCATGGACAGCATTTACTTC. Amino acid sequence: CASSQVMDSIYF.

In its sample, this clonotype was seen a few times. DNA for the CDR3: TGTGCCAGCAGTTACCTAGCGGCCTACGAGCAGTACTTC. Amino acid sequence: CASSYLAAYEQYF. The chain couples TRBV6-2 or TRBV6-3 to TRBJ2-7; 7 bases align to TRBD2. The V segment lost 2 bases and the J segment 2 bases; nucleotides outside the gene matches: 0. This CDR3 spans 13 amino acids. From germline, CDR1 is MNHEY and CDR2 SVGEGT.

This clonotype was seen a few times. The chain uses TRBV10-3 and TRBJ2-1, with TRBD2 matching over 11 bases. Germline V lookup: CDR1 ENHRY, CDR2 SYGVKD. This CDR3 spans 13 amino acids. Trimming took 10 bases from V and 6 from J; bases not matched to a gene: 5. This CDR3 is CATGLAGLNEQFF. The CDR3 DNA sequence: TGTGCCACCGGACTAGCGGGCCTCAATGAGCAGTTCTTC.

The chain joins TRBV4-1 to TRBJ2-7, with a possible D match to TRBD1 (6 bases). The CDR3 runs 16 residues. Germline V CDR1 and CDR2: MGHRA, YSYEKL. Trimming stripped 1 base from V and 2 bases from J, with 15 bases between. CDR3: CASSQVSGTQPYEQYF. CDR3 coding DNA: TGCGCCAGCAGCCAAGTATCAGGGACACAACCCTACGAGCAGTACTTC.